This T cell receptor beta chain originates from a study of Graves' ophthalmopathy and Graves' hyperthyroidism. In its sample, this clonotype was seen many times. Its antigen is unidentified. The study amplified TCR beta CDR3 regions using RNA transcripts. Second-round multiplex PCR came after a first-round RT-PCR that employed HTBI primers. TCRdb used MiXCR to reprocess the multiplex PCR reads, holding one entry per CDR3 protein. The data show under 800,000 distinct CDR3 sequences, approximately 21% seen once. V gave up 3 bases and J gave up 5 bases; unmatched junction bases: 5. Per germline, CDR1 LNHDA and CDR2 SQIVND (reference sequence). This CDR3 contains 14 residues. General study points: Cross-validated, the 13-signature model showed 87.88%/81.08% sensitivity/specificity, and 80%/75% in the test set.

V is TRBV19 and J is TRBJ1-1, with 8 bases identical to TRBD1. The specimen was peripheral blood. The receptor comes from a woman between 18 and 29 years old with stable Graves' hyperthyroidism. Some clones in this sample may be carry-over from other donors' samples. The CDR3 bases are TGTGCCAGTAGTATCGGACAGGGCCAGACTGAAGCTTTCTTT. Translated, it gives CASSIGQGQTEAFF.